Following are 6 T cell receptor beta chains from one sample sequenced in a study of blood T cell repertoires in COVID-19 (dated by TCRdb to the early 2020s). The library was made by the immunoSEQ multiplex PCR assay. This is the immuneACCESS table as TCRdb keeps it, with only in-frame sequences that have V and J called. A part of the clones is gone; compared with another copy, unresolved V genes explain less than half, and the rest is unexplained. The sample table holds some 41,000 clones, of which 90% were seen once. 4.5% to 7% of the sample belongs to the ten largest clones. Material for sequencing was peripheral blood. These receptors were obtained from a human donor in a cohort sampled during active COVID-19.

The chain joins TRBV30 to TRBJ2-5; D remains unclear. Germline V gene sequence: CDR1 GTSNPN, CDR2 SVGIG (reference sequence). This CDR3 is 13 amino acids long. V lost 0 bases and J lost 1, with 6 bases in between. The chain's CDR3 is CAWSVYSQETQYF. The CDR3 region has the DNA TGTGCCTGGAGTGTCTACTCCCAAGAGACCCAGTACTTC.

The chain is built from TRBV4-3 and TRBJ2-3; D is possibly TRBD2 (5 bases). Germline V CDR1 and CDR2: LGHNA, YSLEER. The CDR3 is 15 residues long. Trimming took 1 base from V and 2 from J, leaving 10 bases between them. The CDR3 is CASSQGEQVTDTQYF. In DNA form, the CDR3 reads TGCGCCAGCAGCCAAGGGGAGCAGGTCACAGATACGCAGTATTTT.

The V call is TRBV19, the J call TRBJ1-4; 7 nucleotides agree with TRBD1. Trimming took 4 bases from V and 8 from J; bases not matched to a gene: 4. CDR1 LNHDA and CDR2 SQIVND come from the germline V gene (reference sequence). The CDR3 contains 13 residues. The CDR3 DNA follows: TGTGCCAGTAGTACCCCGGGACAGGAAAAACTGTTTTTT. Amino acids: CASSTPGQEKLFF.

The V and J genes are TRBV7-2 and TRBJ1-2, with TRBD1 as a possible D gene (5 bases). The CDR3 extends over 14 amino acids. Germline V CDR1 and CDR2: SGHTA, FQGNSA. The germline V and J ends were trimmed by 7 bases and 5 bases, with 17 bases remaining between them. CDR3 sequence: CASTSGVGVYGYTF. The CDR3 nucleotides are TGTGCCAGCACCTCTGGGGTAGGGGTATATGGCTACACCTTC.

J is TRBJ2-5 and V is TRBV3-1 (or the pseudogene TRBV3-2), with D tentatively TRBD2 (6 bases). Per germline, CDR1 LGHDT and CDR2 YNNKEL (reference sequence). The V end was cut by 2 bases, the J end by 5 bases, with 21 bases between. The CDR3 is made up of 17 amino acids. The CDR3 nucleotides are TGTGCCAGCAGCCAAATGGCGGGGCGGGGCGGCGGGGAGACCCAGTACTTC. It encodes CASSQMAGRGGGETQYF.

The J gene is TRBJ1-2, the V gene TRBV2, with a possible D match to TRBD1 (6 bases). Per germline, CDR1 SNHLY and CDR2 FYNNEI. The CDR3 covers 13 residues. V gave up 6 bases and J gave up 4 bases, with 12 bases separating them. The CDR3 spells CASRLQGFYGYTF. The CDR3, as DNA: TGTGCCAGCAGATTACAGGGTTTCTATGGCTACACCTTC.